This T cell receptor (beta chain) was profiled in a study of response to subunit inactivated influenza vaccine. Findings and limits, study-wide: Authors suggested seasonal influenza vaccinations each recruit few new T cells.

V gave up 3 bases and J gave up 7 bases; unmatched junction bases: 4. CDR3 length: 14 residues. The germline CDR1 and CDR2 sequences are MNHEY and SMNVEV (reference sequence). Turning to this clonotype: The antigen is unknown.

TCRdb analysed the RT-PCR reads with MiXCR anew, one entry per CDR3 protein. Of around 580,000 distinct CDR3 sequences listed, roughly 10% are singletons. This specimen consisted of PBMCs from blood, obtained on the day of vaccination. The chain has TRBV27 and TRBJ2-1; 9 bases agree with TRBD2. The receptor was isolated from a man aged 45 to 65 who received an inactivated influenza vaccine. CDR3 region: CASSFSAGGNEQFF. The CDR3 DNA reads TGTGCCAGCAGTTTCTCGGCGGGGGGGAATGAGCAGTTCTTC.